Following are 26 T cell receptor beta chains from one sample sequenced in a study of control samples from healthy donors and cancer patients. Clones were read by immunoSEQ multiplex PCR, and TCRdb kept only the in-frame ones, dropping some. The repertoire holds 150,000 to 200,000 clones, with 75% to 95% as singletons. Source material: blood. Receptors were obtained from a woman in her 40s in good health.

This clone was seen once. The chain has TRBV14 and TRBJ1-1; D not certain. The CDR3 extends over 13 amino acids. V was pared by 3 bases and J by 0 bases, with 5 bases between. Looked up from germline, CDR1 is SGHDN and CDR2 is FVKESK. The CDR3 loop is CASSHQVNTEAFF. For the CDR3, the DNA is TGTGCCAGCAGCCACCAAGTGAACACTGAAGCTTTCTTT.

The rearrangement uses TRBV4-1 and TRBJ2-1, with a possible D match to TRBD2 (5 bases). The V end was cut by 0 bases, the J end by 9 bases, with 12 bases between. CDR1 and CDR2 (germline): MGHRA, YSYEKL. This CDR3 region has 14 residues. The CDR3: CASSQDGIAGEQFF. The DNA of the CDR3 is TGCGCCAGCAGCCAAGACGGGATAGCCGGTGAGCAGTTCTTC.

The chain couples TRBV25-1 to TRBJ2-2, with 8 nucleotides matching TRBD1. Germline assignment: CDR1 MGHDK and CDR2 SYGVNS. The CDR3 length is 15 residues. V dropped 3 bases and J dropped 7; count of bases not matched to a gene: 7. CDR3 coding DNA: TGTGCCAGCAGTGAGTCTCGACAGGGGATCGGGGAGCTGTTTTTT. Translating gives CASSESRQGIGELFF.

The CDR3: CASSQVLRGGQEELFF. CDR3 nucleotide sequence: TGCGCCAGCAGCCAAGTCTTGCGGGGGGGCCAAGAGGAGCTGTTTTTT. The gene calls are TRBV4-1 and TRBJ2-2, with 9 bases identical to TRBD2. Germline V gives CDR1 MGHRA, CDR2 YSYEKL. The junction had 10 bases not matched to a gene; V was cut back by 1 base and J by 10 bases. CDR3 length: 16 amino acids.

The chain links TRBV4-1 to TRBJ2-7, with D perhaps TRBD1 (5 bases). CDR3 size: 14 residues. Per the germline V gene, CDR1 is MGHRA and CDR2 is YSYEKL. V shed 0 bases and J shed 6 bases, with 12 bases lying between them. The CDR3 sequence: CASSQDRTFPEQYF. The CDR3 DNA follows: TGCGCCAGCAGCCAAGATCGGACATTTCCCGAGCAGTACTTC.

This clone was detected only a few times. The rearrangement uses TRBV14 and TRBJ2-5; tentatively, D is TRBD1 or TRBD2 (6 bases each). Germline CDR1 SGHDN, CDR2 FVKESK. Trimming took 3 bases from V and 2 from J, leaving 13 bases between them. The CDR3 covers 15 residues. The CDR3 loop is CASSQLQGGQETQYF. The CDR3 DNA is TGTGCCAGCAGCCAGCTACAGGGAGGTCAAGAGACCCAGTACTTC.

The rearrangement joins TRBV5-1 to TRBJ2-2, with TRBD2 as a possible D gene (7 bases). V gave up 2 bases and J gave up 7 bases, with 21 bases separating them. Per the germline V gene, CDR1 is SGHRS and CDR2 is YFSETQ. The CDR3 runs to 17 residues. The chain's CDR3 is CASSFPHGGAAHGELFF. The CDR3 DNA sequence: TGCGCCAGCAGCTTTCCTCATGGGGGGGCCGCACACGGGGAGCTGTTTTTT.

This chain joins TRBV2 and TRBJ1-3; D remains unclear. The V and J ends lost 1 base and 3 bases respectively, with 10 bases between them. From germline, CDR1 is SNHLY and CDR2 FYNNEI. The CDR3 has 15 amino acids. Here the CDR3 DNA reads TGTGCCAGCAGTGAAGGCCGAGCCAGTGGAAACACCATATATTTT. Protein product: CASSEGRASGNTIYF.

This clone was observed once. The chain couples TRBV4-1 to TRBJ2-3, with TRBD1 matching over 8 bases. Germline V CDR1 and CDR2: MGHRA, YSYEKL. V dropped 4 bases and J dropped 4; count of bases not matched to a gene: 4. CDR3 size: 14 residues. The CDR3 sequence is CASSRGQGPDTQYF. In nucleotides, the CDR3 is TGCGCCAGCAGCCGAGGACAGGGACCAGATACGCAGTATTTT.

In this sample, this clone turned up a few times. The chain is built from TRBV6-4 and TRBJ2-2; tentatively, D is TRBD1 or TRBD2 (5 bases each). V was shortened by 0 bases and J by 0 bases, with 5 bases between the two germline ends. The germline V gene has CDR1 MRHNA and CDR2 SNTAGT. The length of the CDR3 is 15 residues. The CDR3 DNA sequence: TGTGCCAGCAGTGACTCGGGGGCGAACACCGGGGAGCTGTTTTTT. It is translated as CASSDSGANTGELFF.

The J gene is TRBJ1-3, the V gene TRBV10-2; no clear D gene. CDR3 length equals 16 residues. Germline CDR1 and CDR2: WSHSY and SAAADI. V lost 6 bases to trimming and J lost 0 bases, with 15 bases between them. The CDR3 spells CASRAQPVASGNTIYF. CDR3 coding DNA: TGCGCCAGCAGAGCCCAGCCCGTCGCCTCTGGAAACACCATATATTTT.

This sequence joins TRBV27 and TRBJ1-1; TRBD1 is a possible D gene (5 bases). V lost 2 bases, J lost 0 bases, and 13 bases lay in between. CDR1 and CDR2 (germline): MNHEY, SMNVEV (reference sequence). The CDR3 runs 16 residues. The CDR3 protein is CASSLMGGVMNTEAFF. DNA of the CDR3: TGTGCCAGCAGTTTAATGGGGGGTGTCATGAACACTGAAGCTTTCTTT.

The chain uses TRBV6-5 and TRBJ1-2, with 9 bases lining up with TRBD1. CDR1 is MNHEY and CDR2 is SVGAGI in the germline V gene. The CDR3 covers 16 residues. The trim removed 0 bases at V and 3 bases at J, leaving 5 bases unmatched. The DNA of the CDR3 is TGTGCCAGCAGTTACTCTCCGGGACAGGGCCACTATGGCTACACCTTC. Translated: CASSYSPGQGHYGYTF.

The gene calls are TRBV10-1 and TRBJ1-1; D is perhaps TRBD1 (6 bases). This CDR3 contains 13 residues. V was cut by 3 bases and J by 7 bases, with 12 bases left in between. Germline assignment: CDR1 WNHNN and CDR2 SYGVQD (reference sequence). CDR3 in DNA: TGCGCCAGCAGTGAAGGGGGAATGGATGAAGCTTTCTTT. It is translated as CASSEGGMDEAFF.

The chain recombines TRBV13 with TRBJ2-3, with D maybe TRBD2 (6 bases). Germline V gene sequence: CDR1 PRHDT, CDR2 FYEKMQ (reference sequence). The CDR3 covers 15 residues. V lost 5 bases and J lost 3, with 15 bases in between. CDR3 coding DNA: TGTGCCAGCAGCCCTGGGGGGACCCTTACAGATACGCAGTATTTT. It specifies CASSPGGTLTDTQYF.

Comments on this clone: The same CDR3 also results from other DNA sequences found in this sample. The chain joins TRBV2 to TRBJ2-1; D is unclear. CDR1 and CDR2 (germline): SNHLY, FYNNEI. Trimming took 2 bases from V and 4 from J, leaving 0 bases between them. This CDR3 spans 11 amino acids. The CDR3 spells CASSEYNEQFF. Here the CDR3 DNA reads TGTGCCAGCAGTGAATACAATGAGCAGTTCTTC.

The rearrangement links TRBV6-1 to TRBJ1-1; 9 nucleotides align to TRBD1. This CDR3 is 16 amino acids long. The germline CDR1 and CDR2 sequences are MNHNS and SASEGT. After removal of 4 bases from V and 5 bases from J, the junction contained 11 bases not matched to a gene. CDR3 in amino acids: CASSAGTGSFSTEAFF. CDR3 DNA: TGTGCCAGCAGTGCCGGGACAGGGTCTTTTTCGACTGAAGCTTTCTTT.

The table lists this clone with a few counts. V is TRBV7-8 and J is TRBJ2-5; 7 bases line up with TRBD2. Germline V CDR1 and CDR2: SGHVS, FQNEAQ. The CDR3 has 15 amino acids. The V gene end was trimmed by 4 bases and the J gene end by 7 bases; junction bases not matched to a gene: 12. The CDR3 DNA reads as TGTGCCAGCAGCTCCCGGCGACTAGCTATGGGGACCCAGTACTTC. Its protein is CASSSRRLAMGTQYF.

The chain couples TRBV6-5 to TRBJ2-5, with D maybe TRBD2 (5 bases). V gave up 5 bases and J gave up 2 bases, with 12 bases separating them. CDR1 and CDR2 (germline): MNHEY, SVGAGI. This CDR3 has 14 amino acids. The DNA of the CDR3 is TGTGCCAGCAGTCGTTTTTCGGGACAAGAGACCCAGTACTTC. Its translation: CASSRFSGQETQYF.

This clone was detected once. J is TRBJ2-5 and V is TRBV19, with D maybe TRBD2 (6 bases). The CDR3 spans 15 residues. V lost 3 bases to trimming and J lost 5 bases, with 16 bases between them. The germline CDR1 and CDR2 sequences are LNHDA and SQIVND (reference sequence). CDR3 sequence: CASSIGLALGETQYF. DNA for the CDR3: TGTGCCAGTAGTATCGGGCTAGCGCTGGGGGAGACCCAGTACTTC. Together with reference TRBV19 and TRBJ2-5, the CDR3 gives the full variable domain: DGGITQSPKYLFRKEGQNVTLSCEQNLNHDAMYWYRQDPGQGLRLIYYSQIVNDFQKGDIAEGYSVSREKKESFPLTVTSAQKNPTAFYLCASSIGLALGETQYFGPGTRLLVL.

A few counts support this clone. The chain joins TRBV27 to TRBJ1-1; possible D gene TRBD1, 5 bases. The ends were cut back, 6 bases at V and 4 bases at J, with 15 bases in the middle. The CDR3 length is 14 residues. Germline assignment: CDR1 MNHEY and CDR2 SMNVEV (reference sequence). The DNA of the CDR3 is TGTGCCAGCAGCCCCAAACGGGGGTTCACTGAAGCTTTCTTT. It encodes CASSPKRGFTEAFF.

The V gene is TRBV3-1 (or the pseudogene TRBV3-2), the J gene TRBJ1-4, with unresolved D. This CDR3 contains 16 residues. CDR1 LGHDT and CDR2 YNNKEL come from the germline V gene (reference sequence). The V gene lost 1 base and the J gene lost 6 bases, with 15 bases spanning the gap. The CDR3 reads CASSQVLGRADEKLFF. The CDR3 DNA reads TGTGCCAGCAGCCAAGTTCTGGGCCGCGCGGATGAAAAACTGTTTTTT.

This CDR3 reads CASSRGGFTDTQYF. DNA of the CDR3: TGTGCCAGCAGCCGCGGGGGGTTCACAGATACGCAGTATTTT. The chain is built from TRBV5-4 and TRBJ2-3, with 8 bases that match TRBD2. This CDR3 is built from 14 residues. Trimming took 4 bases from V and 2 from J; bases not matched to a gene: 3. In germline, CDR1 is SGHNT, CDR2 YYREEE (reference sequence).

The CDR3 bases are TGCTCCATGGACAGGGGCGGCTATGGCTACACCTTC. As protein: CSMDRGGYGYTF. The chain joins TRBV1 to TRBJ1-2; whether TRBD1, the table's D call, matches the DNA was not checked. TRBV1 is a documented pseudogene. CDR3 length equals 12 residues.

The chain has TRBV5-1 and TRBJ2-7; possibly TRBD1 or TRBD2 for D (5 bases each). Germline V gives CDR1 SGHRS, CDR2 YFSETQ. The CDR3 has 14 residues. Trimming removed 4 bases from V and 3 bases from J, with 14 bases in between. This chain's CDR3 is CASSLTGAYYEQYF. The CDR3 nucleotides are TGCGCCAGCAGCCTGACCGGGGCGTACTACGAGCAGTACTTC.

The V and J genes are TRBV10-2 and TRBJ2-5; possible D gene TRBD2, 7 bases. Germline CDR1 WSHSY, CDR2 SAAADI. V was pared by 3 bases and J by 1 base, with 15 bases between. This CDR3 is 16 amino acids long. The CDR3 bases are TGCGCCAGCAGTGATTGGGGGGGGGCACCCCAAGAGACCCAGTACTTC. It encodes CASSDWGGAPQETQYF.